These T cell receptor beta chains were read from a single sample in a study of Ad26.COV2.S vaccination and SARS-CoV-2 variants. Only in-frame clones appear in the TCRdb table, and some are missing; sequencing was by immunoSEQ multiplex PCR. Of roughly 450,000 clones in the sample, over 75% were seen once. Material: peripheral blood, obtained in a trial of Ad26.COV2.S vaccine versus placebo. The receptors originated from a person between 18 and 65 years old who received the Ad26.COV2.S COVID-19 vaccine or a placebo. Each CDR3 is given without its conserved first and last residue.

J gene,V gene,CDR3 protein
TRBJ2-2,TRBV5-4,ASSPKAAGVLAGELF
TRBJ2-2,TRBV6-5,ASSRLALGVGELF
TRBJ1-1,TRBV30,AWSVEGAEAF
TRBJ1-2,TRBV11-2,ASSGTADYGYT
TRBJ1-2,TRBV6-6,ASRATDPGYGYT
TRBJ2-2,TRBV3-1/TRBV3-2,ASSQGELNGGELF
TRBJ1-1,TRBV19,ASSGGGGAQTEAF
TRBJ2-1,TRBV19,ASSIAGLAINEQF
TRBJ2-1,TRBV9,ASSVASTSPTLRNEQF
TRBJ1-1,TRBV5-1,ASSLVGVGNTEAF
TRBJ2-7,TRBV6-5,ASEGSSYEQY
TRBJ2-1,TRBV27,ASSFHEQF
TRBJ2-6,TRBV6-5,ASSFISGANVLT
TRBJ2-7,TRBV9,ASSVEGGGLAGINEQY
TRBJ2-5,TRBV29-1,SVEVVAVQETQY
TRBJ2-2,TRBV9,ASSVEGNTGELF
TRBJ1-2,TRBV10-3,AISDRSPNYGYT
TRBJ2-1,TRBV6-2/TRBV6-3,ASSYGRGYNEQF
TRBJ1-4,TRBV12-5,ASGLTGVEEKLF
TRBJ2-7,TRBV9,ASTLYEQY
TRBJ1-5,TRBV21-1,ASSSPTDNNQPQH
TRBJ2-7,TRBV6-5,ASKTPSRESYEQY
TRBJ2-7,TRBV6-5,ASSYSAGPSYEQY
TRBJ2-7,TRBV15,ATSRGGGSSSYEQY
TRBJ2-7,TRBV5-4,ASSSDGYEQY
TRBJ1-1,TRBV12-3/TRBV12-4,ASSSFHGEAF
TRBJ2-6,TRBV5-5,ASSPQGSGANVLT
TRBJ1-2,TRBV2,ASRRREAGLSYT
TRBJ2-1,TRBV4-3,ASSPRTSGLYNEQF
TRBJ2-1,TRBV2,ASRQTSGRLVSYNEQF
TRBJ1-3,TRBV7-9,ASSPLPGQANGNTIY
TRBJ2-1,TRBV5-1,ASSPPPAVYNEQF
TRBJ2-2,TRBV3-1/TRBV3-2,ASSHPSGRAGLPGELF
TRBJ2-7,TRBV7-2,ASSLVTGVVSYEQY
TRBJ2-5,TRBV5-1,ASSPGLAAYQETQY
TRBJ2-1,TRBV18,ASSPLSGRASSNEQF
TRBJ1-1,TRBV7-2,ASILEWSTEAF
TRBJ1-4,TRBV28,ATRAGEGGKLF
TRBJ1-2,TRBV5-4,ASSLPQGKAYGYT
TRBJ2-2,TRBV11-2,ASSFRGELF
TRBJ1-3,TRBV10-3,AISDRTGISGNTIY
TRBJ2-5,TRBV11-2,ASSPGLASETQY